These 24 T cell receptor beta chains came from one sample sequenced in a study of T cell responses to AZD1222 COVID-19 vaccine. The method was immunoSEQ multiplex PCR; TCRdb's version includes in-frame clones alone and lacks a portion of them. The data show some 200,000 clones, roughly 88% seen once. This specimen consisted of peripheral blood, obtained on day 0 of AZD1222 vaccination. These receptors were collected from an adult in good health.

The V gene is TRBV6-5, the J gene TRBJ2-1; D is perhaps TRBD1 or TRBD2 (5 bases each). Germline assignment: CDR1 MNHEY and CDR2 SVGAGI. The V gene lost 2 bases and the J gene lost 9 bases, with 11 bases spanning the gap. The CDR3 is 13 residues long. The CDR3 region is CASSYPGTGEQFF. The CDR3 bases are TGTGCCAGCAGTTACCCGGGGACGGGTGAGCAGTTCTTC.

The rearrangement joins TRBV7-9 to TRBJ1-1; 11 bases align to TRBD1. CDR1 and CDR2 from the germline V gene are SEHNR and FQNEAQ (reference sequence). V lost 4 bases, J lost 10 bases, and 17 bases stayed unmatched. The CDR3 extends over 17 amino acids. CDR3 in DNA: TGTGCCAGCAGCTCCAGCGGGACAGGGGGTTTTGTAATTGGAGCTTTCTTT. Encoded protein: CASSSSGTGGFVIGAFF.

The gene calls are TRBV5-4 and TRBJ2-1, with 11 bases identical to TRBD1. CDR3 size: 14 residues. V was clipped by 7 bases and J by 8 bases; unmatched bases: 8. From germline, CDR1 is SGHNT and CDR2 YYREEE (reference sequence). The CDR3: CASSGGQGVHEQFF. The CDR3 bases are TGTGCCAGCTCCGGGGGACAGGGGGTCCATGAGCAGTTCTTC.

The V call is TRBV7-2, the J call TRBJ1-3, with 7 bases that match TRBD1. Per germline, CDR1 SGHTA and CDR2 FQGNSA. The CDR3 runs to 15 residues. Trimming took 0 bases from V and 4 from J; bases not matched to a gene: 3. CDR3 DNA sequence: TGTGCCAGCAGCTTAGCGGGACAGATGGGAAACACCATATATTTT. Protein product: CASSLAGQMGNTIYF.

The gene calls are TRBV7-7 and TRBJ2-1; tentatively, D is TRBD1 (6 bases). V was trimmed by 5 bases and J by 5 bases, leaving 16 bases between them. The CDR3 spans 15 residues. Looked up from germline, CDR1 is SSHAT and CDR2 is FNYEAQ (reference sequence). CDR3: CASSPREGGHNEQFF. CDR3 sequence (DNA): TGTGCCAGCAGCCCAAGGGAAGGGGGACACAATGAGCAGTTCTTC.

The CDR3 reads CASSITSGGYEQYF. CDR3 sequence (DNA): TGTGCCAGTAGTATTACTAGCGGTGGCTACGAGCAGTACTTC. This chain joins TRBV19 and TRBJ2-7; 8 bases are a match to TRBD2. Germline loops: CDR1 LNHDA, CDR2 SQIVND (reference sequence). After removal of 3 bases from V and 3 bases from J, the junction contained 4 bases not matched to a gene. This CDR3 is 14 amino acids long.

For the CDR3, the DNA is TGTGCCAGTAGTCGGGGGCTCAATGAGCAGTTCTTC. Protein sequence: CASSRGLNEQFF. This sequence joins TRBV19 and TRBJ2-1; D might be TRBD1 or TRBD2, each matching 6 bases. CDR3 length: 12 amino acids. CDR1 is LNHDA and CDR2 is SQIVND in the germline V gene (reference sequence). V lost 5 bases, J lost 6 bases, and 8 bases lay in between.

CDR3 nucleotides: TGTGCCAGCAGCCGGGGACAGCTAACCTACGAGCAGTACTTC. Amino acids: CASSRGQLTYEQYF. This chain links TRBV5-4 with TRBJ2-7; TRBD1 aligns across 7 bases. This CDR3 has 14 amino acids. Germline loops: CDR1 SGHNT, CDR2 YYREEE (reference sequence). Trimming at V came to 4 bases and at J to 2 bases, leaving 6 bases not matched to a gene.

V and J are TRBV5-1 and TRBJ2-3, with a weak D call TRBD2 (5 bases). Germline values: CDR1 SGHRS, CDR2 YFSETQ. The CDR3 is 11 residues long. V was pared by 2 bases and J by 9 bases, with 7 bases between. In DNA form, the CDR3 reads TGCGCCAGCAGCTTACTAGACACGCAGTATTTT. Its translation: CASSLLDTQYF.

The V call is TRBV5-1, the J call TRBJ2-3; D call uncertain. Per the germline V gene, CDR1 is SGHRS and CDR2 is YFSETQ. This CDR3 comprises 17 residues. Trimming shortened V by 2 bases and J by 4 bases, and 20 bases separated the two germline ends. The chain's CDR3 is CASSFFDFRRLSDTQYF. The CDR3 DNA is TGCGCCAGCAGCTTTTTTGATTTTAGGAGACTGTCAGATACGCAGTATTTT.

The V and J genes are TRBV20-1 and TRBJ1-6; D uncertain. The CDR3 is 14 residues long. V was pared by 3 bases and J by 0 bases, with 6 bases between. Per the germline V gene, CDR1 is DFQATT and CDR2 is SNEGSKA (reference sequence). CDR3 bases: TGCAGTGCTAGTAAGAGCTCCTATAATTCACCCCTCCACTTT. This gives the protein CSASKSSYNSPLHF.

V and J are TRBV7-9 and TRBJ1-1; possible D gene TRBD1, 5 bases. Germline CDR1 reads SEHNR; CDR2 reads FQNEAQ (reference sequence). Trimming removed 3 bases at V and 3 bases at J, with 11 bases between. The CDR3 has 14 amino acids. The CDR3 DNA reads as TGTGCCAGCAGCTTGGGGGACTCGGACACTGAAGCTTTCTTT. It encodes CASSLGDSDTEAFF.

J is TRBJ2-2 and V is TRBV6-5; D may be TRBD1 (5 bases). Per the germline V gene, CDR1 is MNHEY and CDR2 is SVGAGI. The CDR3 covers 15 residues. Trimming left V 4 bases short and J 1 base short, with 10 bases between. The CDR3 loop is CASSWGSLNTGELFF. The CDR3, as DNA: TGTGCCAGCAGTTGGGGCAGCTTGAACACCGGGGAGCTGTTTTTT.

The chain employs TRBV7-9 and TRBJ1-1; D remains ambiguous. Trimming took 0 bases from V and 3 from J, leaving 14 bases between them. The germline gives CDR1 SEHNR, CDR2 FQNEAQ (reference sequence). This CDR3 has 16 amino acids. The CDR3 DNA sequence: TGTGCCAGCAGCTTAGCTCCCGGGGTTCGGGACACTGAAGCTTTCTTT. Translated: CASSLAPGVRDTEAFF.

The chain recombines TRBV12-2 with TRBJ2-7; the table's D call TRBD2 went unverified against the DNA. TRBV12-2 is tagged as a pseudogene. The CDR3 consists of 17 residues. CDR3 DNA sequence: TGTGCAAGTCGCCTCGGCAAGCGGGCTAGCGGCAAAGGTGAGCAGTACTTC. Translating gives CASRLGKRASGKGEQYF.

The chain links TRBV19 to TRBJ2-7; 9 bases align to TRBD1. The CDR3 has 15 amino acids. The V and J ends lost 10 bases and 2 bases, in that order; junction bases with no gene match: 12. CDR1 and CDR2 (germline): LNHDA, SQIVND (reference sequence). CDR3 sequence: CATANPGTGTYEQYF. CDR3 bases: TGTGCCACCGCAAACCCCGGGACAGGGACCTACGAGCAGTACTTC. Full variable domain (outside the CDR3, taken from reference TRBV19 and TRBJ2-7): DGGITQSPKYLFRKEGQNVTLSCEQNLNHDAMYWYRQDPGQGLRLIYYSQIVNDFQKGDIAEGYSVSREKKESFPLTVTSAQKNPTAFYLCATANPGTGTYEQYFGPGTRLTVT.

V gene TRBV5-1 combines with J gene TRBJ2-5; TRBD1 matches 10 bases. This CDR3 has 15 amino acids. The J segment lost 2 bases and the V segment lost 4 bases, leaving 5 bases of the junction unmatched. Germline-derived CDR1 and CDR2 are SGHRS and YFSETQ. CDR3 sequence: CASSPGQGGQETQYF. The CDR3 nucleotides are TGCGCCAGCAGCCCTGGACAGGGGGGACAAGAGACCCAGTACTTC.

The chain employs TRBV19 and TRBJ1-1; D unclear. V was clipped by 4 bases and J by 1 base, with 10 bases between them. Germline V CDR1 and CDR2: LNHDA, SQIVND (reference sequence). The CDR3 runs to 14 residues. CDR3 amino acids: CASSTGLRNTEAFF. The DNA of the CDR3 is TGTGCCAGTAGTACTGGGTTACGGAACACTGAAGCTTTCTTT.

The chain has TRBV3-1 (or the pseudogene TRBV3-2) and TRBJ2-7, with D unclear. Germline-derived CDR1 and CDR2 are LGHDT and YNNKEL (reference sequence). V was shortened by 4 bases and J by 2 bases, with 15 bases between the two germline ends. The CDR3 extends over 15 amino acids. CDR3 in amino acids: CASSPRTPSPYEQYF. The DNA of the CDR3 is TGTGCCAGCAGCCCAAGAACCCCCAGTCCCTACGAGCAGTACTTC.

This clone came up a few times. The chain uses TRBV19 and TRBJ1-1; D uncertain. Per the germline V gene, CDR1 is LNHDA and CDR2 is SQIVND (reference sequence). V dropped 6 bases and J dropped 0 bases, with 8 bases sitting between them. The length of the CDR3 is 13 residues. CDR3 protein: CASSLLVNTEAFF. DNA for the CDR3: TGTGCCAGTAGCCTCTTGGTGAACACTGAAGCTTTCTTT.

The gene calls are TRBV13 and TRBJ1-3, with D unclear. The CDR3 has 15 residues. Germline assignment: CDR1 PRHDT and CDR2 FYEKMQ (reference sequence). V lost 2 bases and J 4 bases, leaving 12 bases between the germline ends. The CDR3 loop reads CASSLFSGAGNTIYF. DNA for the CDR3: TGTGCCAGCAGCTTATTTTCGGGTGCCGGAAACACCATATATTTT. The complete variable domain, with remaining parts taken from reference TRBV13 and TRBJ1-3, reads AAGVIQSPRHLIKEKRETATLKCYPIPRHDTVYWYQQGPGQDPQFLISFYEKMQSDKGSIPDRFSAQQFSDYHSELNMSSLELGDSALYFCASSLFSGAGNTIYFGEGSWLTVV.

V and J are TRBV24-1 and TRBJ2-7; the D gene is possibly TRBD1 (6 bases). V lost 0 bases and J lost 8, with 16 bases in between. The CDR3 loop spans 15 amino acids. Germline lookup yields CDR1 KGHDR and CDR2 SFDVKD. The CDR3 sequence is CATSDLFTGPNQQYF. Here the CDR3 DNA reads TGTGCCACCAGTGATTTGTTTACAGGGCCCAACCAGCAGTACTTC.

The chain couples TRBV6-2 or TRBV6-3 to TRBJ2-5, with 10 bases aligning to TRBD2. The germline V gene has CDR1 MNHEY and CDR2 SVGEGT. With 0 bases clipped from V and 4 bases from J, the junction kept 5 bases outside the gene matches. The CDR3 totals 16 residues. CDR3 amino acids: CASSYSLAGGLETQYF. In DNA form, the CDR3 reads TGTGCCAGCAGTTACTCGTTAGCGGGGGGATTAGAGACCCAGTACTTC.

The chain couples TRBV20-1 to TRBJ1-4; TRBD1 might be the D (5 bases). The CDR3 sequence is 16 residues long. V shed 3 bases and J shed 2 bases, with 16 bases lying between them. Germline CDR1 reads DFQATT; CDR2 reads SNEGSKA (reference sequence). The CDR3 coding sequence is TGCAGTGCTAGTGGACCGGCAGGGCGCACTAATGAAAAACTGTTTTTT. Its translation is CSASGPAGRTNEKLFF.